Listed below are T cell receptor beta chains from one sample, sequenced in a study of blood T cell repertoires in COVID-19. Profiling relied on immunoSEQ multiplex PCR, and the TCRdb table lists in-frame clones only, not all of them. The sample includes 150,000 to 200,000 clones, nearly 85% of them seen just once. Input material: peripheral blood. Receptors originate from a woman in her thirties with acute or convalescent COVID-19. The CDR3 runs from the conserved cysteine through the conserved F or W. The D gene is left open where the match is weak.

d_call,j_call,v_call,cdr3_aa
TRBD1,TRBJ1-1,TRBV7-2,CASSLTGANTEAFF
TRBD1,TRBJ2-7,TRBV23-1,CASSQSSPGGAYEQYF
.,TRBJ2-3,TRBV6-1,CASSEALGWGAGSPDTQYF
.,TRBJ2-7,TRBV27,CASSLSPGRTYEQYF
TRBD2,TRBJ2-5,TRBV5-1,CASSLEAGGLSVETQYF
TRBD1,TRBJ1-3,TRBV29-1,CSVEGQGVGNTIYF
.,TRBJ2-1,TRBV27,CASSFTGLDNEQFF
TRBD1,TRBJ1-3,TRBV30,CACGQGAGNTIYF
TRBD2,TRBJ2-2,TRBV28,CASSFGGLAGAGELFF
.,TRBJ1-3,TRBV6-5,CASLSGGTGNTIYF
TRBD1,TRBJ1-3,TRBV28,CASSSGGHYSGNTIYF
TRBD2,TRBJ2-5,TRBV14,CASSPAAGGMQETQYF
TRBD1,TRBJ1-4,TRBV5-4,CASSLQGSKREKLFF
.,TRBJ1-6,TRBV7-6,CASSRGQSYSPLHF
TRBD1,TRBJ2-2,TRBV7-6,CASSTTGTGHTGELFF
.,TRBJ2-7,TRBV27,CASSLRGTHEQYF
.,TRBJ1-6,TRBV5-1,CASSPDIGGYNSPLHF
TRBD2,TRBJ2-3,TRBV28,CASSRARGGGGNTDTQYF
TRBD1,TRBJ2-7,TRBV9,CASSPTGLEQYF
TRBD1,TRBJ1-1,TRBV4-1,CASSQDWGTGATEAFF
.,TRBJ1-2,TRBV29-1,CSVSRADGYTF
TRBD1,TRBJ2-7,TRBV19,CASSIGWGQGGEQYF
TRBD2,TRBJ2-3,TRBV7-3,CASSPFGLAGNTDTQYF
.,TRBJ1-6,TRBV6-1,CASSEPPGGGSPLHF
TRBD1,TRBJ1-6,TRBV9,CASSETGANSPLHF
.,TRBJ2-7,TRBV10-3,CAISSGYEQYF
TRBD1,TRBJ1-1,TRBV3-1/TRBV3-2,CASSQGVKGASFF
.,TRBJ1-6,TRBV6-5,CASSYRQDWASPLHF
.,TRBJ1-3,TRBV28,CASSLEGGLGGNTIYF
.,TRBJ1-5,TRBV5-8,CASSFGENQPQHF
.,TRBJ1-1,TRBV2,CASSSTANTEAFF
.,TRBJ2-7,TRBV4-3,CASSQENPGDSYEQYF
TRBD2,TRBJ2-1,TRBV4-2,CASSPGLDNEQFF
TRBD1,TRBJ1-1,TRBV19,CASSLIRGTEAFF
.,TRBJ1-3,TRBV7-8,CASSLNGETGNTIYF
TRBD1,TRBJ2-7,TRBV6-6,CASSPRTGALSYEQYF
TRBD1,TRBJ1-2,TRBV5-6,CASSLLPEQGDNGYTF
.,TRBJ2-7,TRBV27,CASSVGAGFIYEQYF
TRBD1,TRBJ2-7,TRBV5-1,CASSLTGGNYEQYF
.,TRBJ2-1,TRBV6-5,CASSYSILAAVQFF
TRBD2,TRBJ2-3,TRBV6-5,CASSYVAGLTDTQYF
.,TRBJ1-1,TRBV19,CASSMVSAGTEAFF
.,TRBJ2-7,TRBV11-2,CASSLSGSSYEQYF